This entry describes one T cell receptor beta chain. In its sample, this clone was seen a few times. What this receptor recognizes is not known. There are no base qualities to consult, and no much larger clone falls within one base. The data derive from a study of beta chain features in type 1 diabetes (dated by TCRdb to 2016 to 2018). For the study in its entirety: Patients and healthy donors did not differ in mean age, gender distribution, total cell number or subset yield. Across all samples, around 99 million sorted cells were examined, and cell number per subset correlated strongly with RNA yield. The study compared the TCRB repertoires of sorted circulating CD4+ T cell subsets in recently diagnosed type 1 diabetes patients with those in matched healthy donors. Whereas all 30 or so donors provided naive and central memory subsets, regulatory and stem cell-like memory subsets were isolated from just 8 patients and about 8 healthy donors. What the study reported, not specific to this receptor: In all four CD4+ subsets, TCRB CDR3 length was moderately but significantly shorter in type 1 diabetes patients. Sequencing cDNA rather than genomic DNA could over-represent highly expressing activated cells, although activation and CD3 levels did not differ between groups. Patients with type 1 diabetes made fewer insertions and deleted more nucleotides at VDJ recombination sites, implying thymic rearrangement abnormalities. PCR may preferentially amplify shorter templates, but because patient and control samples were amplified and corrected together, any resulting skew would affect both groups equally. Naive, central memory and regulatory TCRB repertoires appeared more similar among patients than among healthy donors. Because small numbers of individuals were included in the HLA sub-analyses, any influence of HLA type on TCRB rearrangement was left unresolved.

All of the isolated RNA was reverse transcribed with the High Capacity cDNA Reverse Transcription Kit, so expressed TCRB transcripts were sequenced. Deep immunoSEQ sequencing was applied to naive, central memory and regulatory T cell samples, giving an average of about 3.8 million total reads per sample. Sorted cells were lysed in RLT buffer, and RNA was extracted using DNase-treated RNeasy Micro or Mini kits according to cell number. Each cell subset was processed separately to prevent cross-contamination, with patient and healthy donor samples processed together. Using the immunoSEQ multiplex PCR, TCRB sequences were amplified from cDNA into 87-bp fragments spanning the CDR3 region. Amplicons were sequenced on the Illumina HiSeq platform. The original pipeline was this. Synthetic template baselines were used to correct PCR bias computationally, reads within Hamming distance 2 were collapsed, and singletons that could not be merged were discarded. Reads were aligned against IMGT to assign V, D and J genes, CDR3 length and insertions or deletions at six rearrangement sites. Within each subset, clonotype counts were normalized to the number of sorted cells before true diversity and Gini coefficients were calculated with the tcR R package. The overlap coefficient, calculated on TCRB nucleotide sequences, was used to quantify repertoire sharing. TCRdb re-hosts the immuneACCESS table, in-frame sequences only. Its copies lack some clones; in the studies checked, an unresolved V gene accounts for under half of them, and the cause for the rest is not known. D and trimming come from the DNA, and the V and J calls and clone size come from that table. Counted in this sample were 100,000 to 150,000 clones; 17% of them appeared once. Together, the top ten hold 2% to 3% of the sample.

As encoded in the germline V gene, CDR1 is SGHAT while CDR2 is FQNNGV. Compared with germline, V lacks 1 base and J lacks 0 bases; bases without a gene match: 7. From cysteine to phenylalanine, the CDR3 is 17 amino acids long. Just CDR3 DNA is preserved here, 51 bases in frame from base 1. From each donor, a single peripheral blood sample of around 0.12 L on average was drawn into heparinised tubes. A BD FACSAria II was used to sort naive, central memory, regulatory and stem cell-like memory CD4+ T cells with a panel that included CD45RO, CCR7, CD25, CD127, CD95 and CD27. Every sorted population had a purity above 95%. PBMCs were separated immediately by Lymphoprep density gradient centrifugation and were stained directly, without being cultured. Samples were stained and sorted in pairs, with one healthy donor and one patient per experiment, so that batch effects were minimized.

This clonotype was sampled from a man aged 18 to 29 with type 1 diabetes. This chain joins TRBV11-2 to TRBJ2-3, and 7 junctional nucleotides match TRBD1. Sequenced material: central memory CD4+ T cells from blood. CDR3 protein: CASSLGAGTASTDTQYF. The nucleotides read TGTGCCAGCAGCTTAGGAGCTGGGACAGCTAGCACAGATACGCAGTATTTT.